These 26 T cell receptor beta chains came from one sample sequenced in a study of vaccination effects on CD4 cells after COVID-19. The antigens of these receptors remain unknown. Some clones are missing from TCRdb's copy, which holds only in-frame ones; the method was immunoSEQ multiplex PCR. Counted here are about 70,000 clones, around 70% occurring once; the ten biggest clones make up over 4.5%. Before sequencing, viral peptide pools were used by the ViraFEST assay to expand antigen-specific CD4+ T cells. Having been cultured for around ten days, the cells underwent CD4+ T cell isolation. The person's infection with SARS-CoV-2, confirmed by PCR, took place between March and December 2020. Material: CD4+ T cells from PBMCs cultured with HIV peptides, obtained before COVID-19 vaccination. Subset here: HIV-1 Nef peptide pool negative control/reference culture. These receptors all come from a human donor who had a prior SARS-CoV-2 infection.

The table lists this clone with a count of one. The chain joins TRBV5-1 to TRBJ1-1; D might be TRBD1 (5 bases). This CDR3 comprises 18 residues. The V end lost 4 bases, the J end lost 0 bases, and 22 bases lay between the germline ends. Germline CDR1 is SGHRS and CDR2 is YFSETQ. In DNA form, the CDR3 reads TGCGCCAGCAGCGGCGGACCGGGACGGGGGGATTTGAACACTGAAGCTTTCTTT. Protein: CASSGGPGRGDLNTEAFF. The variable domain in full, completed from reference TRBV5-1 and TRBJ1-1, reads KAGVTQTPRYLIKTRGQQVTLSCSPISGHRSVSWYQQTPGQGLQFLFEYFSETQRNKGNFPGRFSGRQFSNSRSEMNVSTLELGDSALYLCASSGGPGRGDLNTEAFFGQGTRLTVV.

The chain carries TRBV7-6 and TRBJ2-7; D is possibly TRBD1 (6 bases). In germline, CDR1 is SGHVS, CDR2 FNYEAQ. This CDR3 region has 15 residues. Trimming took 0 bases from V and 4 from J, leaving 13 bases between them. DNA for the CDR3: TGTGCCAGCAGCTTAGCGCCGGGCCAGGGGTACGAGCAGTACTTC. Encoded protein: CASSLAPGQGYEQYF.

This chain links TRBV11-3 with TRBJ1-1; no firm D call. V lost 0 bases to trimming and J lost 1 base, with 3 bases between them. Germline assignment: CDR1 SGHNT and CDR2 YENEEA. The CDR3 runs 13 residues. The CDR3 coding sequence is TGTGCCAGCAGCTTAGAGGGGAACACTGAAGCTTTCTTT. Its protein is CASSLEGNTEAFF.

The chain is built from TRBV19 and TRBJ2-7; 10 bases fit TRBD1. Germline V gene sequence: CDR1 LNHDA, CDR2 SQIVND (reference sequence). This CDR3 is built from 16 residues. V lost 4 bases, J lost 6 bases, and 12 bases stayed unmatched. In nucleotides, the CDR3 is TGTGCCAGTAGTAGTTGGAGTAGGACAGGGGGTTTCGAGCAGTACTTC. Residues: CASSSWSRTGGFEQYF. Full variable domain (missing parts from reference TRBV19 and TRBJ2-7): DGGITQSPKYLFRKEGQNVTLSCEQNLNHDAMYWYRQDPGQGLRLIYYSQIVNDFQKGDIAEGYSVSREKKESFPLTVTSAQKNPTAFYLCASSSWSRTGGFEQYFGPGTRLTVT.

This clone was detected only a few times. The CDR3: CASSVLAGGPQEQFF. The CDR3 DNA reads as TGTGCCAGCAGCGTTTTAGCGGGGGGGCCACAAGAGCAGTTCTTC. The chain uses TRBV9 and TRBJ2-1, with TRBD2 identical over 11 bases. This CDR3 is built from 15 residues. Trimming took 2 bases from V and 10 from J; bases not matched to a gene: 8. Per germline, CDR1 SGDLS and CDR2 YYNGEE.

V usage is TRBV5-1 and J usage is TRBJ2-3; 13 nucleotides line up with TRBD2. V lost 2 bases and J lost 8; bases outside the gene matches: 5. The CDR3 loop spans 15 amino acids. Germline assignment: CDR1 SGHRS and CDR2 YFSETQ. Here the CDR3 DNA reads TGCGCCAGCAGCTTAGGACTAGCGGGGGAGGGTACGCAGTATTTT. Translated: CASSLGLAGEGTQYF.

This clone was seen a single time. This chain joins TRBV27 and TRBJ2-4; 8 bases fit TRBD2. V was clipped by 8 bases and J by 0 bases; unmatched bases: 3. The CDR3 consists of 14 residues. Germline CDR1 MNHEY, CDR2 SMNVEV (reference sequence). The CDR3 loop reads CASPRGGAKNIQYF. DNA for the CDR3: TGTGCCAGCCCCCGGGGGGGAGCCAAAAACATTCAGTACTTC.

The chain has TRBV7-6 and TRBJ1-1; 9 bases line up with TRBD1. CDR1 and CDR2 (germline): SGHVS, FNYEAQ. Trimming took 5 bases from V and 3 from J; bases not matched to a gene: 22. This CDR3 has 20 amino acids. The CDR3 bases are TGTGCCAGCAGCATACCTCCGGGACAGGGATTGAGGGTAGTTGACACTGAAGCTTTCTTT. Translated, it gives CASSIPPGQGLRVVDTEAFF.

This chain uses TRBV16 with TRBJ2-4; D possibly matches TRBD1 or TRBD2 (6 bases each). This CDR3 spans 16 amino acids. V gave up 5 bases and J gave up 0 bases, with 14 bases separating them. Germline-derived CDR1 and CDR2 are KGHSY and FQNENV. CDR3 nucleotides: TGTGCCAGCAGCGAAGGCCGGGGGCTAGCCAAAAACATTCAGTACTTC. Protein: CASSEGRGLAKNIQYF. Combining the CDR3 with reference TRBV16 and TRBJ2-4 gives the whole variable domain GEEVAQTPKHLVRGEGQKAKLYCAPIKGHSYVFWYQQVLKNEFKFLISFQNENVFDETGMPKERFSAKCLPNSPCSLEIQATKLEDSAVYFCASSEGRGLAKNIQYFGAGTRLSVL.

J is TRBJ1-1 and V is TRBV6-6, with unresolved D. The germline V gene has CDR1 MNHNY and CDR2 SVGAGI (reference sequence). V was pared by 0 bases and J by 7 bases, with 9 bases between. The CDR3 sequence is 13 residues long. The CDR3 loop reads CASSYSARFEAFF. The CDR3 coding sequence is TGTGCCAGCAGTTACTCGGCGAGGTTTGAAGCTTTCTTT.

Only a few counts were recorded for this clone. CDR3: CASSQGQGTGNTIYF. CDR3 coding DNA: TGTGCCAGCTCACAGGGACAGGGGACTGGAAACACCATATATTTT. The rearrangement links TRBV18 to TRBJ1-3, with 10 nucleotides matching TRBD1. Germline V CDR1 and CDR2: KGHSH, LQKENI. The V and J ends lost 4 bases and 2 bases, in that order; junction bases with no gene match: 2. This CDR3 has 15 residues.

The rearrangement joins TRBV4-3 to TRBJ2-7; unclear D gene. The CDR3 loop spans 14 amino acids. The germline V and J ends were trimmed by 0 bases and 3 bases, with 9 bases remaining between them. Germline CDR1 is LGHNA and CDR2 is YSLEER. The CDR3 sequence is CASSQEIGSYEQYF. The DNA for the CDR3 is TGCGCCAGCAGCCAAGAAATCGGTAGCTACGAGCAGTACTTC.

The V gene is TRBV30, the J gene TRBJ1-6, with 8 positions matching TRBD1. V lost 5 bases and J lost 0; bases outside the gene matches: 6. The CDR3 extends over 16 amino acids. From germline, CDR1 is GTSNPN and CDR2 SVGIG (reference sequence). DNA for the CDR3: TGTGCCTGGGAGACAGGGGACTACTCCTATAATTCACCCCTCCACTTT. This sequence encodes CAWETGDYSYNSPLHF.

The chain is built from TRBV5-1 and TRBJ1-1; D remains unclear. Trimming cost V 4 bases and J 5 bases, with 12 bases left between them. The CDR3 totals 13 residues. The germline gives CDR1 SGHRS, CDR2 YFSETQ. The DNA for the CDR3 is TGCGCCAGCAGCCCACGGACTGGGACTGAAGCTTTCTTT. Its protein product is CASSPRTGTEAFF.

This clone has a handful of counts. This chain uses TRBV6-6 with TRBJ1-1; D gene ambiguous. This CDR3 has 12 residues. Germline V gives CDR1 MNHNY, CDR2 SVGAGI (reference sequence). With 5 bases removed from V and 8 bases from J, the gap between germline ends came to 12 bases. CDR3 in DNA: TGTGCCAGCAGTCCGCGGACCAGGGAAGCTTTCTTT. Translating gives CASSPRTREAFF.

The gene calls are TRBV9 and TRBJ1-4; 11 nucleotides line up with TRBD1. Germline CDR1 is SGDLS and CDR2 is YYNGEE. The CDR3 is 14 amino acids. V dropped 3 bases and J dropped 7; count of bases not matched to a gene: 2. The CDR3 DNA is TGTGCCAGCAGCGGGGACAGGGGGTTTGAAAAACTGTTTTTT. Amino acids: CASSGDRGFEKLFF.

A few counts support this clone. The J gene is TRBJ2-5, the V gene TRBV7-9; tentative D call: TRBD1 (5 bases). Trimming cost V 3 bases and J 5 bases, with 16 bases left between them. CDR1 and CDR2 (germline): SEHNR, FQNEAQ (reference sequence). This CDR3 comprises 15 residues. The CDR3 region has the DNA TGTGCCAGCAGCTTGAACAGGCTTCAAGGGGAGACCCAGTACTTC. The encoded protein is CASSLNRLQGETQYF.

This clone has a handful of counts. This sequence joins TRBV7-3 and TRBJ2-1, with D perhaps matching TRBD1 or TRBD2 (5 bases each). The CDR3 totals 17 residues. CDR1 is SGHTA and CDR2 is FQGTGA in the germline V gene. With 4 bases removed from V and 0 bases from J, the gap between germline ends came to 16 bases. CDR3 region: CASSSHQGPRSYNEQFF. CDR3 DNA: TGTGCCAGCAGCTCGCACCAGGGACCCCGCTCCTACAATGAGCAGTTCTTC.

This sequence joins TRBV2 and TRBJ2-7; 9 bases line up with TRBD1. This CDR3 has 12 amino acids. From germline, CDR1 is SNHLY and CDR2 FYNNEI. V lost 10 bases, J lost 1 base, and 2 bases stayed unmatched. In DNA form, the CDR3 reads TGTGCCACCGGGACAGGGTCCTACGAGCAGTACTTC. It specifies CATGTGSYEQYF.

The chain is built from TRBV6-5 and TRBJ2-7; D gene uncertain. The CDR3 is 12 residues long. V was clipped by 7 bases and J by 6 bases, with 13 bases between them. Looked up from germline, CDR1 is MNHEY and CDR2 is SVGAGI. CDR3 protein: CASTGRAAEQYF. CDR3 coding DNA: TGTGCCAGCACCGGACGGGCGGCCGAGCAGTACTTC.

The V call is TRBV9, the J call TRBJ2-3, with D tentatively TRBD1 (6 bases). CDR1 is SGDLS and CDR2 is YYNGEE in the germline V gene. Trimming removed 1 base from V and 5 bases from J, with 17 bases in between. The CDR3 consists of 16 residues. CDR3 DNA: TGTGCCAGCAGCGTACTGGGGGCATCCCACCTAGATACGCAGTATTTT. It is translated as CASSVLGASHLDTQYF.

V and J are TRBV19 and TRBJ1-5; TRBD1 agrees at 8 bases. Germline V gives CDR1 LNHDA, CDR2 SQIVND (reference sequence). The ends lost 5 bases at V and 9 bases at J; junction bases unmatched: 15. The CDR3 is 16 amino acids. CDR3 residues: CASSRLGPGGVPPQHF. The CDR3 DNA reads TGTGCCAGTAGTCGTTTAGGTCCAGGGGGCGTCCCGCCCCAGCATTTT.

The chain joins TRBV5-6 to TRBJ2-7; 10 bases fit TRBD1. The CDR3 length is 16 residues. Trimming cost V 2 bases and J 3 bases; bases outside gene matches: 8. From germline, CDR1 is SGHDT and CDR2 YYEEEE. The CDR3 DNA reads TGTGCCAGCAGCTTCGGGACAGGGGACCCGGGCTACGAGCAGTACTTC. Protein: CASSFGTGDPGYEQYF.

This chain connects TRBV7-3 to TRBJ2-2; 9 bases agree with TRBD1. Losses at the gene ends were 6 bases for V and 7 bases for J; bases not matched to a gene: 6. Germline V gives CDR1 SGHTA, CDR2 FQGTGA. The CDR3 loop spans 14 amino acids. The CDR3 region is CASRKGQGIGELFF. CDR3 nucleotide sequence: TGTGCCAGCAGAAAGGGACAGGGAATCGGGGAGCTGTTTTTT.

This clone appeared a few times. The CDR3 DNA reads as TGTGCCAGCAGCCGCAAGGGAACAGGGTCCTACGAGCAGTACTTC. As protein: CASSRKGTGSYEQYF. The V gene is TRBV7-9, the J gene TRBJ2-7; a weak D match, TRBD1 (6 bases). Germline assignment: CDR1 SEHNR and CDR2 FQNEAQ (reference sequence). Trimming cost V 5 bases and J 1 base, with 15 bases left between them. The CDR3 extends over 15 amino acids.

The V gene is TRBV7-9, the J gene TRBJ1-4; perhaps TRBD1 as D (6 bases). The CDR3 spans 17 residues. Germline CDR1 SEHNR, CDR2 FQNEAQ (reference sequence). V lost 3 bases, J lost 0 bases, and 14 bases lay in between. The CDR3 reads CASSFGTPDATNEKLFF. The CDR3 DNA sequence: TGTGCCAGCAGCTTCGGGACACCCGATGCAACTAATGAAAAACTGTTTTTT.